This TCR beta chain was identified during a study of cytomegalovirus exposure and HLA in healthy donors. CDR3 length: 15 residues. CDR1 SGHTA and CDR2 FQGNSA come from the germline V gene. The J segment lost 5 bases and the V segment lost 7 bases, leaving 5 bases of the junction unmatched. A multiplex PCR was run with 60 Vbeta primers and 13 Jbeta primers. Clones were read by immunoSEQ multiplex PCR, and TCRdb kept only the in-frame ones, dropping some. This table holds approximately 140,000 clones, roughly two thirds found once. Healthy bone marrow donors formed the donor group. A word on this clone: Antigen unknown.

Regarding the study as a whole: In a later analysis, specific HLA alleles were associated with approximately 16,000 TCR beta sequences at a 0.05 false discovery rate. According to an earlier analysis, most TCR beta V segments yielded productive rearrangements about 87% or about 30% of the time. Indistinguishability led to the exclusion of some V segments, TRBV6-2 and TRBV6-3 included.

The gene calls are TRBV7-2 and TRBJ2-1; 13 bases fit TRBD2. The source material was PBMCs. The sequence was obtained from a male donor in good health and CMV-seronegative. The CDR3 region has the DNA TGTGCCAGCACCTACACTAGCGGGGGGGACAATGAGCAGTTCTTC. Amino acid sequence: CASTYTSGGDNEQFF.